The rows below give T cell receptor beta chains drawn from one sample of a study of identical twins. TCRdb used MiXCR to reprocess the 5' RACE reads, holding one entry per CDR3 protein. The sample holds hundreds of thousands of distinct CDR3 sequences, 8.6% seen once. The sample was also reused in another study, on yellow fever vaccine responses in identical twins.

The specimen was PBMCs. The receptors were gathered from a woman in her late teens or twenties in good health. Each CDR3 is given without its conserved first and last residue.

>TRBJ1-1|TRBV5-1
ASRHRQYTEAF
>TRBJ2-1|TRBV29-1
SVKDEQF
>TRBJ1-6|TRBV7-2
ASSLRGLYNSPLH
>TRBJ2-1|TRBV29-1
SVEDQNIGGEQF
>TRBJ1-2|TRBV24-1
ATSDLEGYGYT
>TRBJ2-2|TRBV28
ASSYPGQGGPGELF
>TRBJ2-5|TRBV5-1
ASSSVMGTETQY
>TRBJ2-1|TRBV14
ASSQDLPAREQF
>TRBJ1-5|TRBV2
ASSENRHRAHQPQH
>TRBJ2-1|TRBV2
ASSPAVLAGVQNEQF
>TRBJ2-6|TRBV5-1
ASSLAQPSGANVLT
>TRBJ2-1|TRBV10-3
AISDPGLAGPNEQF
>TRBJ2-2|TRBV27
ASSNDGQGGSNTGELF
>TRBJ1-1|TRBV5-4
ASLPTTGVTFAEAF
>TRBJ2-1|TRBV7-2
ASSFGTDNEQF
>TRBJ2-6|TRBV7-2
ASSFYRGPSGANVLT
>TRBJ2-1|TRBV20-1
SARQGSYNEQL
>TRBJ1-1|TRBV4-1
ASSQEWPGGMNTEAF
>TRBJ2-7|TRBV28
ASSPPGYEQY
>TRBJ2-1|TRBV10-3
AISETGSPSSYNEQF
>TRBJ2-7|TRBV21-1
ASSRRAGGKKGESYEQY
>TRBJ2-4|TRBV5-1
ASSFGGGGLGAKNIQY
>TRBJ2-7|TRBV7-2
ASSVELAGGYEQY
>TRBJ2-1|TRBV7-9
ASSLVSGSRGEQF
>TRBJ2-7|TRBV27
ASSLNWGQNYEQY
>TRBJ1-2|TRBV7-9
ASSLGFGTGRDGYT
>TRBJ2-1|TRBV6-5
ASSYLDDLGEQF
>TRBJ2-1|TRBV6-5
ASNSLYGGFNEQF
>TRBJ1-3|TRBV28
ASSFELSSGNTIY
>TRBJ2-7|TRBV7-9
ASSQKAYEQY
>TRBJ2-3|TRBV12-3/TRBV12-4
ASSLWGPDTQY
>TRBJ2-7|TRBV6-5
ASSNRGRGYEQY
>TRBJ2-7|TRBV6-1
ASAGTDSYEQY
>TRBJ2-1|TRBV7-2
ASRWQNNEQF
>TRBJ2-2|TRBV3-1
ASSLPREGFALTTGELF
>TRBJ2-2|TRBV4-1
ASSARATGLLGELF
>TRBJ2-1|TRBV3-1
ASSPPKRDSYNEQF
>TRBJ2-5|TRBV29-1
SVDRGTETQY
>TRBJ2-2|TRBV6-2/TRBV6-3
ASTGLAGATGELF
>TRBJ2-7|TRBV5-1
ASSPEGGVVYEQY
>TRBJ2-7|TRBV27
ASGLPLGGGFYEQY
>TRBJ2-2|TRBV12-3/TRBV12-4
ASRATDTDTGELF
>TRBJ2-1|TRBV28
ATEALLAARSNEQF
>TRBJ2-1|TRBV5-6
ASSLVGRNEQF
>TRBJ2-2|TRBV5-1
ASSFGPRGLNTGELF
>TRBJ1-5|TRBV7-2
ASSLAVLTGGQPQH